The 21 T cell receptor beta chains below come from one sample, sequenced in a study of molecular identifiers for immune sequencing clone quantification. TCRdb reprocessed the PCR reads via MiXCR and lists one record per CDR3 protein. The sample lists some 590,000 distinct CDR3 sequences, roughly 27% occurring once. Material: naive CD8+ T cells from blood, with Jurkat cell RNA spiked in. As to subset: FACS-sorted CD8+CD4-CCR7+CD45RA+ naive T cells. The receptor source for this set is a human donor in good health. Some libraries in this study had Jurkat cell RNA spiked in.

On this clonotype itself: A read error may explain this, as a much larger clone is one base away. The chain couples TRBV4-3 to TRBJ2-7, with D perhaps TRBD2 (6 bases). Looked up from germline, CDR1 is LGHNA and CDR2 is YSLEER. The CDR3 is 15 residues long. Trimming cost V 0 bases and J 6 bases, with 15 bases left between them. This CDR3 is CASSQDQGGNCEQYF. For the CDR3, the DNA is TGCGCCAGCAGCCAAGATCAAGGAGGGAACTGCGAGCAGTACTTC.

This clonotype was seen only a few times. The genes are TRBV30 and TRBJ2-5; TRBD2 aligns across 10 bases. J lost 5 bases, V lost 8 bases, and 5 bases had no gene match. Germline CDR1 reads GTSNPN; CDR2 reads SVGIG (reference sequence). The CDR3 extends over 12 amino acids. CDR3 residues: CAPGLARETQYF. The CDR3 DNA sequence: TGTGCCCCGGGACTAGCGCGGGAGACCCAGTACTTC.

The table lists this clonotype with a few counts. V and J are TRBV4-1 and TRBJ2-1, with TRBD2 identical over 7 bases. The ends lost 0 bases at V and 4 bases at J; junction bases unmatched: 6. The CDR3 covers 16 residues. Germline CDR1 reads MGHRA; CDR2 reads YSYEKL. CDR3: CASSQDETSSYNEQFF. CDR3 coding DNA: TGCGCCAGCAGCCAAGATGAGACTAGCTCTTACAATGAGCAGTTCTTC.

Note on this clonotype: A junction boundary mismatches the germline segment, possibly from a read error. This chain joins TRBV7-6 and TRBJ2-5; no reliable D call. From germline, CDR1 is SGHVS and CDR2 FNYEAQ. CDR3 size: 15 residues. The CDR3 sequence: CASSLIRRNQEPQSF. DNA for the CDR3: TGTGCCAGCAGCTTAATCCGGAGAAACCAAGAGCCCCAGTCCTTC.

This clonotype was picked up many times. The rearrangement joins TRBV30 to TRBJ2-7; the match to TRBD1 covers 8 bases. The germline V gene has CDR1 GTSNPN and CDR2 SVGIG (reference sequence). The V gene end was trimmed by 4 bases and the J gene end by 6 bases; junction bases not matched to a gene: 2. The CDR3 contains 11 residues. CDR3 coding DNA: TGTGCCTGGACAGGGGGCGGCGAGCAGTACTTC. Protein product: CAWTGGGEQYF. Full variable domain (missing parts from reference TRBV30 and TRBJ2-7): SQTIHQWPATLVQPVGSPLSLECTVEGTSNPNLYWYRQAAGRGLQLLFYSVGIGQISSEVPQNLSASRPQDRQFILSSKKLLLSDSGFYLCAWTGGGEQYFGPGTRLTVT.

J is TRBJ2-3 and V is TRBV13; 9 nucleotides match TRBD2. In germline, CDR1 is PRHDT, CDR2 FYEKMQ (reference sequence). There are 16 residues in the CDR3. V lost 2 bases, J lost 1 base, and 4 bases stayed unmatched. Here the CDR3 reads CASSLTSGPRTDTQYF. In DNA form, the CDR3 reads TGTGCCAGCAGCTTAACTAGCGGGCCCCGCACAGATACGCAGTATTTT.

This clonotype showed up many times. The rearrangement uses TRBV7-6 and TRBJ1-5, with unresolved D. This CDR3 is 15 amino acids long. Between the trimmed V and J ends, which lost 0 bases and 2 bases, there was a span of 8 bases. CDR1 is SGHVS and CDR2 is FNYEAQ in the germline V gene. The CDR3 sequence is CASSLAPDGNQPQHF. The CDR3, as DNA: TGTGCCAGCAGCTTAGCGCCTGATGGCAATCAGCCCCAGCATTTT.

Regarding this clonotype: This clone may be a read error of a much larger clone one base away. The chain employs TRBV5-3 and TRBJ2-7, with D perhaps TRBD1 (6 bases). TRBV5-3 is noted as an ORF with a role that remains uncertain. The CDR3 sequence is 15 residues long. V was shortened by 8 bases and J by 3 bases, with 21 bases between the two germline ends. The CDR3 coding sequence is TGTGCCAGCAGCCGGCCTGGCCAGGGGAGCTACGAGCAGTACTTC. This encodes CASSRPGQGSYEQYF.

This clonotype was seen repeatedly, ten times or more. This chain connects TRBV5-6 to TRBJ2-7; D uncertain. Germline CDR1 reads SGHDT; CDR2 reads YYEEEE. V dropped 1 base and J dropped 6 bases, with 8 bases sitting between them. The CDR3 contains 12 residues. The CDR3 bases are TGTGCCAGCAGCTTGCTCGGGTCCGAGCAGTACTTC. Its translation is CASSLLGSEQYF.

This clonotype came up many times. This chain uses TRBV7-9 with TRBJ2-3, with D tentatively TRBD1 (5 bases). The CDR3 extends over 14 amino acids. Trimming shortened V by 5 bases and J by 5 bases, and 14 bases separated the two germline ends. Germline V lookup: CDR1 SEHNR, CDR2 FQNEAQ (reference sequence). The CDR3 sequence is CASSDSRPGDTQYF. The CDR3, as DNA: TGTGCCAGCAGCGACAGCCGACCCGGAGATACGCAGTATTTT.

V and J are TRBV9 and TRBJ2-7; TRBD1 agrees at 7 bases. From germline, CDR1 is SGDLS and CDR2 YYNGEE. The ends lost 4 bases at V and 5 bases at J; junction bases unmatched: 12. The CDR3 extends over 15 amino acids. The CDR3 loop is CASSPSGEGGHEQYF. In DNA form, the CDR3 reads TGTGCCAGCAGCCCCTCCGGTGAAGGGGGCCACGAGCAGTACTTC.

This chain's CDR3 is CAISESISDPWDADTQYF. The CDR3 DNA sequence: TGTGCCATCAGTGAGTCCATATCCGACCCATGGGATGCAGATACGCAGTATTTT. This sequence joins TRBV10-3 and TRBJ2-3; no clear D. This CDR3 is 18 amino acids long. The germline V gene encodes CDR1 ENHRY and CDR2 SYGVKD. The ends were cut back, 0 bases at V and 4 bases at J, with 20 bases in the middle.

This clonotype has a count of ten or more. The genes are TRBV4-1 and TRBJ2-1; D tentatively fits TRBD1 or TRBD2 (6 bases each). V lost 4 bases to trimming and J lost 8 bases, with 21 bases between them. Germline values: CDR1 MGHRA, CDR2 YSYEKL. The CDR3 extends over 16 amino acids. The CDR3: CASSLMTGTPGDEQFF. The CDR3 bases are TGCGCCAGCAGCCTGATGACCGGGACTCCAGGGGATGAGCAGTTCTTC.

The gene calls are TRBV7-9 and TRBJ2-1; 7 nucleotides align to TRBD1. This CDR3 comprises 15 residues. Germline-derived CDR1 and CDR2 are SEHNR and FQNEAQ (reference sequence). J was trimmed by 4 bases and V by 4 bases; bases with no gene match: 7. In DNA form, the CDR3 reads TGTGCCAGCAGCTCCGGGACAGTGACTTACAATGAGCAGTTCTTC. Residues: CASSSGTVTYNEQFF.

This clonotype was seen more than once but under ten times. J is TRBJ1-1 and V is TRBV14; 8 bases match TRBD1. Trimming took 4 bases from V and 3 from J; bases not matched to a gene: 4. Germline-derived CDR1 and CDR2 are SGHDN and FVKESK. This CDR3 has 14 residues. Written as DNA, the CDR3 is TGTGCCAGCAGCCCGACAGGGGTGGACACTGAAGCTTTCTTT. It is translated as CASSPTGVDTEAFF. Full variable domain (missing parts from reference TRBV14 and TRBJ1-1): EAGVTQFPSHSVIEKGQTVTLRCDPISGHDNLYWYRRVMGKEIKFLLHFVKESKQDESGMPNNRFLAERTGGTYSTLKVQPAELEDSGVYFCASSPTGVDTEAFFGQGTRLTVV.

Ten or more counts support this clonotype. The rearrangement links TRBV29-1 to TRBJ2-3; no clear D gene. Per the germline V gene, CDR1 is SQVTM and CDR2 is ANQGSEA. V was pared by 4 bases and J by 4 bases, with 15 bases between. The CDR3 sequence is 14 residues long. In DNA, the CDR3 is TGCAGCGTTGCAATCCACGGTGGGGCAGATACGCAGTATTTT. Encoded protein: CSVAIHGGADTQYF.

Details on this clonotype: This may arise from a read error, as a much more abundant clone is one base away. The genes are TRBV30 and TRBJ1-1; TRBD1 agrees at 7 bases. Germline lookup yields CDR1 GTSNPN and CDR2 SVGIG (reference sequence). The CDR3 extends over 13 amino acids. DNA of the CDR3: TGTGCCTGGAGTCGAGGGGGCGGCACTGAAACTTTCTTT. Protein product: CAWSRGGGTETFF.

This clonotype was counted many times. V and J are TRBV20-1 and TRBJ2-7; 8 bases line up with TRBD2. The germline V gene has CDR1 DFQATT and CDR2 SNEGSKA (reference sequence). The CDR3 contains 14 residues. V dropped 0 bases and J dropped 6; count of bases not matched to a gene: 7. The CDR3 DNA follows: TGCAGTGCTAGAGATTGGAAAGCGGGGGTCGAGCAGTACTTC. Its translation: CSARDWKAGVEQYF.

This clonotype was counted many times. The V call is TRBV7-2, the J call TRBJ2-7, with D perhaps matching TRBD2 (6 bases). V lost 1 base, J lost 5 bases, and 18 bases lay in between. The CDR3 loop spans 16 amino acids. Per the germline V gene, CDR1 is SGHTA and CDR2 is FQGNSA. DNA for the CDR3: TGTGCCAGCAGCTTAGGTCGGGACTGGCTTGGGGACGAGCAGTACTTC. Protein: CASSLGRDWLGDEQYF.

This clonotype was counted between two and nine times. This chain's CDR3 is CAISMPGLAGGPPDTQYF. The DNA for the CDR3 is TGTGCCATCTCTATGCCGGGACTAGCGGGAGGGCCCCCAGATACGCAGTATTTT. The chain recombines TRBV12-3 or TRBV12-4 with TRBJ2-3; TRBD2 matches 16 bases. The CDR3 covers 18 residues. With 10 bases clipped from V and 4 bases from J, the junction kept 14 bases outside the gene matches.

The rearrangement joins TRBV2 to TRBJ2-7; 12 bases map to TRBD1. Germline V CDR1 and CDR2: SNHLY, FYNNEI. Unmatched junction bases numbered 2, after V lost 1 base and J lost 4 bases. CDR3 size: 15 residues. The CDR3 DNA follows: TGTGCCAGCAGTGAAGGGGACAGGGGGCTTTACGAGCAGTACTTC. This encodes CASSEGDRGLYEQYF.